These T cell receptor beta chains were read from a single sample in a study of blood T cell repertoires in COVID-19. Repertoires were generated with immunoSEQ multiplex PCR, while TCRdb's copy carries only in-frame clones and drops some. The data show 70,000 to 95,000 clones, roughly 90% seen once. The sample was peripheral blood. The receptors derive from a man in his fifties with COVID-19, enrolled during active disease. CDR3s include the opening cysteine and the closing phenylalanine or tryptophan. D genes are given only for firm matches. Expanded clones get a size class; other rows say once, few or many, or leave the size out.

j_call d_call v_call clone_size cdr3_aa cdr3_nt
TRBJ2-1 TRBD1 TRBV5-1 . CASMLQGSSYNEQFF TGCGCCAGCATGCTACAGGGGAGCTCCTACAATGAGCAGTTCTTC
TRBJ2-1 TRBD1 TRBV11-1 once CASNQAQTGLFAEQFF TGTGCCAGCAACCAAGCGCAGACAGGGCTGTTCGCTGAGCAGTTCTTC
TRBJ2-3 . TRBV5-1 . CASSLLGAGDTQYF TGCGCCAGCAGCTTGCTGGGGGCCGGAGATACGCAGTATTTT
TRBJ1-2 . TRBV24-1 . CATRNRVGGYTF TGTGCCACCAGGAACAGGGTGGGTGGCTACACCTTC
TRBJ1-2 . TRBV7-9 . CASSLDLRAGYTF TGTGCCAGCAGCTTAGATTTGCGGGCTGGCTACACCTTC
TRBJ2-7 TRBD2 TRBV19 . CASTPSGGYEQYF TGTGCCAGTACGCCTAGCGGGGGTTACGAGCAGTACTTC
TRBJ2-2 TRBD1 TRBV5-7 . CASSSAGQGASNTGELFF TGTGCCAGCAGCTCAGCAGGACAGGGGGCCTCTAACACCGGGGAGCTGTTTTTT
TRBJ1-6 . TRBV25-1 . CASSWQGSSPLHF TGTGCCAGCAGTTGGCAGGGGAGTTCACCCCTCCACTTT
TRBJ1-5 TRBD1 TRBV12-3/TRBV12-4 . CASSSGGGQPQHF TGTGCCAGCAGTTCAGGGGGCGGTCAGCCCCAGCATTTT
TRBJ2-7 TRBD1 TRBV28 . CASGQGAYEQYF TGTGCCTCGGGACAGGGGGCCTACGAGCAGTACTTC
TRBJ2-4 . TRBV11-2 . CASRGAELAKNIQYF TGTGCCAGCAGGGGAGCGGAACTAGCCAAAAACATTCAGTACTTC
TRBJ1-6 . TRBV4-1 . CASSQDPGLNSPLHF TGCGCCAGCAGCCAAGATCCAGGGCTTAATTCACCCCTCCACTTT
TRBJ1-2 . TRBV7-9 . CASSLGSGSGDGYTF TGTGCCAGCAGCTTAGGATCCGGGTCAGGGGATGGCTACACCTTC
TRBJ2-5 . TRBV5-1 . CASKLGGLQETQYF TGCGCCAGCAAGTTAGGAGGGTTGCAAGAGACCCAGTACTTC